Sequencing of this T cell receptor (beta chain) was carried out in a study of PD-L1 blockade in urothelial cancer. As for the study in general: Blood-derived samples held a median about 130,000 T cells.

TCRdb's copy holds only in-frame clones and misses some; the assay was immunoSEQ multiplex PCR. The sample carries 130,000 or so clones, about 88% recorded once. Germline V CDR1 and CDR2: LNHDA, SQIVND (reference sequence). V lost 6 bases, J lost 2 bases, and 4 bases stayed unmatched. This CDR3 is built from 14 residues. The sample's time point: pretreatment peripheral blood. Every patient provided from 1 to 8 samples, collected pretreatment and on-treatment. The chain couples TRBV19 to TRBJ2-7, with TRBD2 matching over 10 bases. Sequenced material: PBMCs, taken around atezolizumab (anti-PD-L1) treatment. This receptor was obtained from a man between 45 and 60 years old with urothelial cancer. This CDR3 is CASRRTSGPYEQYF. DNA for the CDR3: TGTGCCAGTAGGAGGACTAGCGGACCCTACGAGCAGTACTTC.